Presented here are 5 T cell receptor beta chains from one specimen sequenced in a study of T cell responses to AZD1222 COVID-19 vaccine. The table came from immunoSEQ multiplex PCR; TCRdb's copy has only in-frame clones and leaves some out. This sample carries over 150,000 clones, approximately 90% of them seen once, and the ten largest clones take around 3.5%. The sequencing here drew on peripheral blood, taken 28 days after the second AZD1222 dose. All receptors come from an adult who received the AZD1222 COVID-19 vaccine.

The V gene is TRBV28, the J gene TRBJ2-3; 7 bases line up with TRBD2. Germline lookup yields CDR1 MDHEN and CDR2 SYDVKM. The CDR3 spans 13 residues. With 6 bases clipped from V and 0 bases from J, the junction kept 0 bases outside the gene matches. In DNA, the CDR3 is TGTGCCAGCAGGACTAGCAGCACAGATACGCAGTATTTT. Protein product: CASRTSSTDTQYF.

This chain joins TRBV6-6 and TRBJ2-7; 8 bases line up with TRBD1. The V segment lost 2 bases and the J segment 3 bases; nucleotides outside the gene matches: 6. CDR3 size: 15 residues. Looked up from germline, CDR1 is MNHNY and CDR2 is SVGAGI (reference sequence). CDR3 nucleotides: TGTGCCAGCAGTTACGGGGCAGGGGGCATCTACGAGCAGTACTTC. It specifies CASSYGAGGIYEQYF.

The chain is built from TRBV29-1 and TRBJ2-7, with D perhaps given as TRBD1 or TRBD2 (5 bases each). The germline V gene encodes CDR1 SQVTM and CDR2 ANQGSEA. This CDR3 comprises 15 residues. V gave up 3 bases and J gave up 2 bases, with 17 bases separating them. The CDR3 spells CSVEWGPTNAYEQYF. CDR3 sequence (DNA): TGCAGCGTTGAGTGGGGCCCGACTAACGCCTACGAGCAGTACTTC.

The CDR3 reads CASTQGRGNSYNEQFF. CDR3 coding DNA: TGCGCCAGCACCCAGGGGCGGGGGAACTCCTACAATGAGCAGTTCTTC. The chain combines TRBV4-1 with TRBJ2-1, with a possible D match to TRBD2 (7 bases). The germline gives CDR1 MGHRA, CDR2 YSYEKL. V lost 7 bases, J lost 0 bases, and 16 bases lay in between. The CDR3 has 16 residues.

This sequence joins TRBV7-2 and TRBJ1-2, with D uncertain. V lost 3 bases, J lost 2 bases, and 16 bases lay in between. This CDR3 has 16 residues. Germline V gene data show CDR1 as SGHTA and CDR2 as FQGNSA. For the CDR3, the DNA is TGTGCCAGCAGCTTGGGGTCAGGCGCCTTGAACTATGGCTACACCTTC. It encodes CASSLGSGALNYGYTF.